This T cell receptor (beta chain) appears in the sequencing data of a study of identical twins. General study findings and limits: Invariant cells of the MAIT and iNKT types might have partly distorted the zero-insertion analyses. Abundant beta clonotypes from cord blood bore fewer insertions; memory repertoires lacked this pattern.

Unique molecular identifiers were present on the cDNA, and a universal primer site came from template switching. In TCRdb, the 5' RACE reads were re-called with MiXCR into one record per CDR3 protein. The data contain a few hundred thousand distinct CDR3 sequences, about 10% of them seen just once; the ten biggest clones take up about 9.1%. Looked up from germline, CDR1 is MDHEN and CDR2 is SYDVKM. The CDR3 runs 14 residues. Unmatched junction bases numbered 3, after V lost 6 bases and J lost 0 bases. This clonotype was detected ten times or more. Its antigen is still unknown. The genes are TRBV28 and TRBJ2-7, with 9 bases aligning to TRBD1. The source is a man in his forties or fifties in good health. Material for sequencing was memory T cells sorted from blood. The CDR3 protein is CASRPGQGSYEQYF. In DNA, the CDR3 is TGTGCCAGCAGGCCGGGACAGGGCTCCTACGAGCAGTACTTC.